Below, 5 T cell receptor beta chains from the same sample are listed, as sequenced in a study of blood T cell repertoires in COVID-19. Data came from immunoSEQ multiplex PCR; TCRdb stores just in-frame clones and leaves some out. In the table there are about 140,000 clones, approximately 80% of which are singletons. Sequences were obtained from peripheral blood. The receptors were gathered from a human donor in a cohort sampled during active COVID-19.

This sequence joins TRBV4-2 and TRBJ1-1; 8 bases are shared with TRBD1. Germline lookup yields CDR1 LGHNA and CDR2 YNFKEQ. The CDR3 length is 17 residues. V was clipped by 4 bases and J by 1 base; unmatched bases: 11. The CDR3 sequence is CASSLLEGTGGNTEAFF. Written as DNA, the CDR3 is TGTGCCAGCAGCCTCCTAGAGGGCACAGGGGGGAACACTGAAGCTTTCTTT.

The rearrangement links TRBV19 to TRBJ1-4, with D perhaps matching TRBD1 (6 bases). With 3 bases removed from V and 2 bases from J, the gap between germline ends came to 16 bases. Germline V gene data show CDR1 as LNHDA and CDR2 as SQIVND (reference sequence). The CDR3 totals 17 residues. The CDR3 protein is CASSIEGGMRTNEKLFF. CDR3 DNA sequence: TGTGCCAGTAGTATCGAAGGGGGAATGCGGACTAATGAAAAACTGTTTTTT.

V gene TRBV18 combines with J gene TRBJ2-5; 7 bases map to TRBD2. CDR1 and CDR2 from the germline V gene are KGHSH and LQKENI. J gave up 1 base and V 4 bases, and 9 bases lay outside the gene matches. CDR3 size: 16 residues. The chain's CDR3 is CASSLELAASQETQYF. Here the CDR3 DNA reads TGTGCCAGCTCACTCGAGCTAGCGGCTTCCCAAGAGACCCAGTACTTC.

This chain uses TRBV4-1 with TRBJ2-2; 10 nucleotides match TRBD2. V lost 0 bases and J lost 9; bases outside the gene matches: 4. This CDR3 region has 15 residues. Germline lookup yields CDR1 MGHRA and CDR2 YSYEKL. CDR3 region: CASSQDQLAGRELFF. The CDR3 nucleotides are TGCGCCAGCAGCCAAGATCAACTAGCGGGGCGGGAGCTGTTTTTT.

DNA of the CDR3: TGTGCCAGCTCATTTTTGGGTGATCGGGACAGACGCGGCTACACCTTC. Its protein is CASSFLGDRDRRGYTF. The rearrangement links TRBV18 to TRBJ1-2; TRBD1 matches 7 bases. Unmatched junction bases numbered 17, after V lost 5 bases and J lost 8 bases. Per the germline V gene, CDR1 is KGHSH and CDR2 is LQKENI. The CDR3 is 16 amino acids.